This T cell receptor beta chain is from a study of CD8 T cells in ankylosing spondylitis. TCRdb re-called the 5' RACE reads with MiXCR, one entry per CDR3 protein. In the table there are roughly 230,000 distinct CDR3 sequences, 18% of which are singletons. About this clonotype: Its antigen is not known.

The germline gives CDR1 SGDLS, CDR2 YYNGEE. V shed 0 bases, J shed 7 bases, and the junction held 4 bases outside the gene matches. The length of the CDR3 is 13 residues. Whole-study findings and limits: Seemingly characteristic of ankylosing spondylitis blood was a TCR beta motif consisting of several highly homologous variants.

The chain joins TRBV9 to TRBJ2-7; TRBD2 agrees at 7 bases. Sequencing used blood, either unsorted or a sorted T cell fraction (not recorded which). The receptor comes from a male donor with ankylosing spondylitis or in good health (not recorded which). This chain's CDR3 is CASSVDVGGEQYF. The CDR3 DNA is TGTGCCAGCAGCGTAGACGTGGGAGGGGAGCAGTACTTC.